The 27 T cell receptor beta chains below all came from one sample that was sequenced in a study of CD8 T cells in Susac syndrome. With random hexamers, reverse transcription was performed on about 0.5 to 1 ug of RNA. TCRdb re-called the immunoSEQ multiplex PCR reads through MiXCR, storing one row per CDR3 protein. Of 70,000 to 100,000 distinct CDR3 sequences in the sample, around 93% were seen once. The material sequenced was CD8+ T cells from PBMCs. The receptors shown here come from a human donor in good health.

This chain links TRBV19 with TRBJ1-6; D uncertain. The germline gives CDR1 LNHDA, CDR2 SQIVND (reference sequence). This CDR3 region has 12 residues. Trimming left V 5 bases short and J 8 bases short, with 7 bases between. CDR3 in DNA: TGTGCCAGTAGTCCCGGGGATTCACCCCTCCACTTT. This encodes CASSPGDSPLHF.

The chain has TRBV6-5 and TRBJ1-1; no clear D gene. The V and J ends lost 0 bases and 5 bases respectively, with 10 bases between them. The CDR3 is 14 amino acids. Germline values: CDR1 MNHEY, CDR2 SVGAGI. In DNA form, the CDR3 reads TGTGCCAGCAGTTACTCGGCTTCCGGAACTGAAGCTTTCTTT. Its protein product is CASSYSASGTEAFF.

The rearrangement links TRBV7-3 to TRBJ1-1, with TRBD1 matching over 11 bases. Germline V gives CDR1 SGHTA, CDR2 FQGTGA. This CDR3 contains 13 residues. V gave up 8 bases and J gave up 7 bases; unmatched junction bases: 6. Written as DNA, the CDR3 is TGTGCCAGCCAGAGTGGGACAGGGGGTGAAGCTTTCTTT. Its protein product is CASQSGTGGEAFF.

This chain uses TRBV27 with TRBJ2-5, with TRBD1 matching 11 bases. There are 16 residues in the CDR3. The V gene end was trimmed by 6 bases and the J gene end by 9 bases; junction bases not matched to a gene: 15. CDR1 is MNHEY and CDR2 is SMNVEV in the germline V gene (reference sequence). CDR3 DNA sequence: TGTGCCAGCAGCAGCGGTGGGACAGGGGGGCGGGAGGCCCAGTACTTC. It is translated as CASSSGGTGGREAQYF.

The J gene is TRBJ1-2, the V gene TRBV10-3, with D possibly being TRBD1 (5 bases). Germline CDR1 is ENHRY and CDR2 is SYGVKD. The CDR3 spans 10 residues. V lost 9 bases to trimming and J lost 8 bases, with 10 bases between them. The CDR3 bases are TGTGCCATAAGGTCAGGGGGCTACACCTTC. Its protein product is CAIRSGGYTF.

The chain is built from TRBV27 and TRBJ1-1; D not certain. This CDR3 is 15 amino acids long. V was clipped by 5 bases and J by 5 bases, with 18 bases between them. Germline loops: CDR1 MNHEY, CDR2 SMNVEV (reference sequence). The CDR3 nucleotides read TGTGCCAGCAGTGCTTCCTGGGGAGAGTCAACTGAAGCTTTCTTT. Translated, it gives CASSASWGESTEAFF.

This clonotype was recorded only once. DNA of the CDR3: TGTGCCAGCTCACCACGCCCCGGAGCGAATGAAAAACTGTTTTTT. Amino acid sequence: CASSPRPGANEKLFF. The chain links TRBV18 to TRBJ1-4; D gene ambiguous. Trimming shortened V by 1 base and J by 5 bases, and 11 bases separated the two germline ends. The V gene's germline CDR1 is KGHSH and CDR2 LQKENI. This CDR3 comprises 15 residues.

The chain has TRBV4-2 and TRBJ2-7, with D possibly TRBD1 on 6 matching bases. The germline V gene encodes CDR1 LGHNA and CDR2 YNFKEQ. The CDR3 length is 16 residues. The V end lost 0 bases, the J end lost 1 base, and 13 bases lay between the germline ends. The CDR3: CASSQDSRQASYEQYF. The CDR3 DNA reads TGTGCCAGCAGCCAAGATTCGAGACAGGCGTCCTACGAGCAGTACTTC.

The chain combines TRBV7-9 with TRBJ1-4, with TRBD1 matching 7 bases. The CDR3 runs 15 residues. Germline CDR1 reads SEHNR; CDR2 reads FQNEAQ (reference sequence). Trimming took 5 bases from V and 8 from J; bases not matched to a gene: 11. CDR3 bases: TGTGCCAGCAGCGCAACAGGGGCGATTGGAGAAAAACTGTTTTTT. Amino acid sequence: CASSATGAIGEKLFF.

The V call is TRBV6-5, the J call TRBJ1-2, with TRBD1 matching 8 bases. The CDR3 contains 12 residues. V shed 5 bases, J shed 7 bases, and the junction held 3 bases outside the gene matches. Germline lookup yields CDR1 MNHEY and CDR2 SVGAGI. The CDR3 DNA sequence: TGTGCCAGCAGTCCAGGGGGCTCTGGCTACACCTTC. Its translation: CASSPGGSGYTF.

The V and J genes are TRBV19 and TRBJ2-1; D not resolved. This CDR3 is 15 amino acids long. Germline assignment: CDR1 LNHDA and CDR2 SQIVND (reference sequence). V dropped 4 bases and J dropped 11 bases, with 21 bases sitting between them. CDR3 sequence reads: CASSTTSSPYNQQFF. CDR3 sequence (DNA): TGTGCCAGTAGTACAACGTCCTCACCTTATAACCAGCAGTTCTTC.

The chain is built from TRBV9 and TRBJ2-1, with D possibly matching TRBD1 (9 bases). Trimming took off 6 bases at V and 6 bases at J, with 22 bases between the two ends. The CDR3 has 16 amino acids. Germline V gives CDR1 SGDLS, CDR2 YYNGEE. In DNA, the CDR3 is TGTGCCAGCACCAACGGGGGGGGACAGGGTATCAATGAGCAGTTCTTC. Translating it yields CASTNGGGQGINEQFF.

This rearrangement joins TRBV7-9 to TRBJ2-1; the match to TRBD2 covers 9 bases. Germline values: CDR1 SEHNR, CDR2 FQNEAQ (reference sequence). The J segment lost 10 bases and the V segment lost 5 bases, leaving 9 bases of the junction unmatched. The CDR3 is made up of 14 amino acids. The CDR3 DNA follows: TGTGCCAGCAGCACGGGACTAGCCCCCCGGGAGCAGTTCTTC. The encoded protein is CASSTGLAPREQFF.

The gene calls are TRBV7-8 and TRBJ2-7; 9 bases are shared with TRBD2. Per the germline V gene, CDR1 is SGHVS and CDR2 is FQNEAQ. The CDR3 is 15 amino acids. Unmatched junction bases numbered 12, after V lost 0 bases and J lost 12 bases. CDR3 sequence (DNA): TGTGCCAGCAGCTTAGCGGGGCTAGCGGGGAACGTGCCGTACTTC. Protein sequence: CASSLAGLAGNVPYF.

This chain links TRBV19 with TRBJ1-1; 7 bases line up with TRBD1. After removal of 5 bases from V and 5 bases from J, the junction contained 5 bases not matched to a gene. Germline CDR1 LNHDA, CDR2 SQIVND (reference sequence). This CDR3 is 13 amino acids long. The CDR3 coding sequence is TGTGCCAGTAGTCTTAACAGGGGTACTGAAGCTTTCTTT. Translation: CASSLNRGTEAFF.

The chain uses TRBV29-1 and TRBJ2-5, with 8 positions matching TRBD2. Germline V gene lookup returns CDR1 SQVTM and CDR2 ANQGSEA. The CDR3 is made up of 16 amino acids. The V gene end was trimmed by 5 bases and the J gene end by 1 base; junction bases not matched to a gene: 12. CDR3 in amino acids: CSVFAGGGLSQETQYF. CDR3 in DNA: TGCAGCGTTTTTGCGGGGGGCGGTCTATCCCAAGAGACCCAGTACTTC.

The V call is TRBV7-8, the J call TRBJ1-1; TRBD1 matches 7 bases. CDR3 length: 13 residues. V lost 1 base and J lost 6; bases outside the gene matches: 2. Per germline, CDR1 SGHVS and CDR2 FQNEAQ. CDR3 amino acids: CASSLGQGAEAFF. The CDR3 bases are TGTGCCAGCAGCTTAGGGCAGGGGGCTGAAGCTTTCTTT. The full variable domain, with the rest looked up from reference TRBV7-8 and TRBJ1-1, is GAGVSQSPRYKVAKRGQDVALRCDPISGHVSLFWYQQALGQGPEFLTYFQNEAQLDKSGLPSDRFFAERPEGSVSTLKIQRTQQEDSAVYLCASSLGQGAEAFFGQGTRLTVV.

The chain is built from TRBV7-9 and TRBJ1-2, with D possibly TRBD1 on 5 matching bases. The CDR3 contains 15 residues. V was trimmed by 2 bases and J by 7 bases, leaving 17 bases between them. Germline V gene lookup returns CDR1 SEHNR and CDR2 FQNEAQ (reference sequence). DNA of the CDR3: TGTGCCAGCAGCTTATGGGACCTTGGAGGCGGTGGCTACACCTTC. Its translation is CASSLWDLGGGGYTF.

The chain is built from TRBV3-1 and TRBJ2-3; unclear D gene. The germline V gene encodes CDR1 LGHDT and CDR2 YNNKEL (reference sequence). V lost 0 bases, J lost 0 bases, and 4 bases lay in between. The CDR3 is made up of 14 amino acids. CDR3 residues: CASSQEWSTDTQYF. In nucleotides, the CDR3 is TGTGCCAGCAGCCAAGAGTGGAGCACAGATACGCAGTATTTT.

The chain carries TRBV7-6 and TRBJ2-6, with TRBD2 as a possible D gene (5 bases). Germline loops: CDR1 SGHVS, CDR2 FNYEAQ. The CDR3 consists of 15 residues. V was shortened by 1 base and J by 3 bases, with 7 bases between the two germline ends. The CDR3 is CASSLEAGGANVLTF. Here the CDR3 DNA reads TGTGCCAGCAGCTTAGAGGCGGGTGGGGCCAACGTCCTGACTTTC.

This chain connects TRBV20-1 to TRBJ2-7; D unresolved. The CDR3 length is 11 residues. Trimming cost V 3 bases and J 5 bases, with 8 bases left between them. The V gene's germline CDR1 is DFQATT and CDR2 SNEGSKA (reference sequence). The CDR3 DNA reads TGCAGTGCTAGTTTTATGAACGAGCAGTACTTC. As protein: CSASFMNEQYF.

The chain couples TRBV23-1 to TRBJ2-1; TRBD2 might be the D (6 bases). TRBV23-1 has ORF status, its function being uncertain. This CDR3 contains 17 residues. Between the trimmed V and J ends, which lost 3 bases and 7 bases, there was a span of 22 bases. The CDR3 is CASSHLVVRDLRNEQFF. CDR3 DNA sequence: TGCGCCAGCAGTCACCTCGTCGTGCGGGATCTGAGGAATGAGCAGTTCTTC.

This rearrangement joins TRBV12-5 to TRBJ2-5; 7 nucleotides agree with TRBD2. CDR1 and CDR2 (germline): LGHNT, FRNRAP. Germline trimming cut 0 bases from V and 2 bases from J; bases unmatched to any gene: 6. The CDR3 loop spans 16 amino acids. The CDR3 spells CASGLVGTTLQETQYF. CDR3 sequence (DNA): TGTGCTAGTGGTTTGGTAGGGACTACCTTACAAGAGACCCAGTACTTC. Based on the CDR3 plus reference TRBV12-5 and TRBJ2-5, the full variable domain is DARVTQTPRHKVTEMGQEVTMRCQPILGHNTVFWYRQTMMQGLELLAYFRNRAPLDDSGMPKDRFSAEMPDATLATLKIQPSEPRDSAVYFCASGLVGTTLQETQYFGPGTRLLVL.

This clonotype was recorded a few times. Written as DNA, the CDR3 is TGTGCCAGCAGCCAAGATCGGGTTGACCAGCGGGGTATGCCGTACGAGCAGTACTTC. This sequence encodes CASSQDRVDQRGMPYEQYF. The V gene is TRBV3-1, the J gene TRBJ2-7; 7 bases agree with TRBD2. J gave up 4 bases and V 0 bases, and 18 bases lay outside the gene matches. In germline, CDR1 is LGHDT, CDR2 YNNKEL (reference sequence). This CDR3 has 19 residues.

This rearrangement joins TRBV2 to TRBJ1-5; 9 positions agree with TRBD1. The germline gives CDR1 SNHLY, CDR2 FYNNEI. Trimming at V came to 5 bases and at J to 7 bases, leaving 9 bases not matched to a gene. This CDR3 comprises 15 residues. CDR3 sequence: CASSYGTGKAQPQHF. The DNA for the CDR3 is TGTGCCAGCAGTTACGGGACAGGGAAGGCCCAGCCCCAGCATTTT.

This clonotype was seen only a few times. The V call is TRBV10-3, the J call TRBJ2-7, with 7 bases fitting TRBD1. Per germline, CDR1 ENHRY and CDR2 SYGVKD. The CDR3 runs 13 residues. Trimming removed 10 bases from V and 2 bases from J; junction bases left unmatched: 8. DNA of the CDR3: TGTGCCAGTACTGGGGACAGCACCTACGAGCAGTACTTC. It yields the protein CASTGDSTYEQYF.

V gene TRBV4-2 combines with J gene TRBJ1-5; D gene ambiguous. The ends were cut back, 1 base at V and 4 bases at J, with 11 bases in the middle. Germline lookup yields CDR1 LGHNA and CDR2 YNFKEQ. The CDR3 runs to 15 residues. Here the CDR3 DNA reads TGTGCCAGCAGCCAAGGGCCACAGTTAAATCAGCCCCAGCATTTT. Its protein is CASSQGPQLNQPQHF.